This T cell receptor (beta chain) was observed in a study of long-term antiretroviral therapy in people with HIV. The assay, immunoSEQ v3.0, was run at survey level. Profiling relied on immunoSEQ multiplex PCR, and the TCRdb table lists in-frame clones only, not all of them. The sample lists about 25,000 clones; over 80% were seen once. The sample was unsorted PBMCs, taken approximately 4.5 years after starting antiretroviral therapy. The receptor comes from a man aged 30-40 years with HIV.

CDR3 loop: CASRWGTSELRGDTQYF. CDR3 nucleotides: TGTGCCAGCAGGTGGGGGACTAGCGAGCTCAGAGGAGATACGCAGTATTTT. The chain combines TRBV7-9 with TRBJ2-3, with TRBD2 matching 10 bases. This CDR3 has 17 amino acids. V shed 6 bases, J shed 5 bases, and the junction held 14 bases outside the gene matches. The germline V gene has CDR1 SEHNR and CDR2 FQNEAQ (reference sequence).